The rows below give T cell receptor beta chains drawn from one sample of a study of blood T cell repertoires in COVID-19. TCRdb keeps only in-frame clones here, not all; method: immunoSEQ multiplex PCR. This sample has a few hundred thousand clones, with 70% to 90% found just once. The sequenced sample was peripheral blood. These TCRs come from a woman between 45 and 60 years old with COVID-19, enrolled during active disease. Each CDR3 is given with its conserved first and last residue. The D gene is left open where the match is weak. Not every row has a clone size; where given, it reads once, few, many or a size class.

>TRBV10-3|-|-|TRBJ1-6
CAISPGGDSYNSPLHF
TGTGCCATCAGTCCGGGGGGTGACTCCTATAATTCACCCCTCCACTTT
>TRBV24-1|-|TRBD2|TRBJ2-1
CATSDFGRGLAGRSSYNEQFF
TGTGCCACCAGTGATTTCGGGAGGGGACTAGCGGGGAGAAGCTCCTACAATGAGCAGTTCTTC
>TRBV6-5|-|-|TRBJ2-2
CASSYEGGTGELFF
TGTGCCAGCAGTTACGAGGGTGGCACCGGGGAGCTGTTTTTT
>TRBV28|-|TRBD1|TRBJ1-3
CASRRTGGRNTIYF
TGTGCCAGCAGGCGGACAGGGGGCAGAAACACCATATATTTT
>TRBV2|-|TRBD2|TRBJ2-3
CASSPTSGGHTDTQYF
TGTGCCAGCAGCCCTACTAGCGGGGGACACACAGATACGCAGTATTTT
>TRBV30|-|TRBD1|TRBJ1-4
CAWSRDRASEKLFF
TGTGCCTGGAGCAGGGACAGGGCAAGTGAAAAACTGTTTTTT
>TRBV30|-|-|TRBJ2-1
CAWAGGGPYNEQFF
TGTGCCTGGGCCGGGGGTGGCCCCTACAATGAGCAGTTCTTC
>TRBV28|-|TRBD1|TRBJ1-5
CASRVTGTENQPQHF
TGTGCCAGCAGGGTGACCGGGACAGAAAATCAGCCCCAGCATTTT
>TRBV5-1|-|-|TRBJ2-7
CASSPRGGATYEQYF
TGCGCCAGCAGCCCTAGGGGGGGGGCAACCTACGAGCAGTACTTC
>TRBV11-2|-|TRBD2|TRBJ2-1
CASSLDGGGEQFF
TGTGCCAGCAGCTTAGACGGCGGGGGTGAGCAGTTCTTC
>TRBV25-1|-|-|TRBJ1-3
CASSDRRVSGNTIYF
TGTGCCAGCAGTGACAGGAGGGTCTCTGGAAACACCATATATTTT
>TRBV5-1|-|TRBD1|TRBJ1-4
CASSFTGTGDEKLFF
TGCGCCAGCAGCTTCACAGGGACAGGGGATGAAAAACTGTTTTTT
>TRBV9|-|TRBD1|TRBJ2-1
CASSADRGSEQFF
TGTGCCAGCAGCGCGGACAGGGGGAGCGAGCAGTTCTTC
>TRBV5-8|-|-|TRBJ1-2
CASSPLNHGYTF
TGTGCCAGCAGCCCACTAAATCATGGCTACACCTTC
>TRBV3-1/TRBV3-2|-|-|TRBJ2-2
CASRPTRVNTGELFF
TGTGCCAGCAGGCCGACTAGAGTGAACACCGGGGAGCTGTTTTTT
>TRBV29-1|once|TRBD1|TRBJ1-2
CSASGQGIYGYTF
TGCAGCGCATCTGGACAGGGAATATATGGCTACACCTTC
>TRBV19|-|-|TRBJ1-2
CASSIVGQPRYTF
TGTGCCAGTAGTATAGTAGGACAGCCGAGGTACACCTTC
>TRBV2|once|TRBD2|TRBJ2-1
CASSEGRVNEQFF
TGTGCCAGCAGTGAGGGGAGGGTCAATGAGCAGTTCTTC
>TRBV6-1|-|-|TRBJ1-1
CASSESREDTEAFF
TGTGCCAGCAGTGAAAGCAGGGAGGACACTGAAGCTTTCTTT
>TRBV27|-|TRBD1|TRBJ1-1
CASSLSGTGTEAFF
TGTGCCAGCAGTTTATCGGGGACAGGGACTGAAGCTTTCTTT
>TRBV7-8|-|TRBD1|TRBJ2-6
CASSRRDRASGANVLTF
TGTGCCAGCAGCCGCCGGGACAGAGCCTCTGGGGCCAACGTCCTGACTTTC
>TRBV30|-|-|TRBJ1-6
CAWSLVPSPLHF
TGTGCCTGGAGTCTTGTCCCCTCACCCCTCCACTTT
>TRBV2|-|-|TRBJ2-2
CASPRRRGNTGELFF
TGTGCCAGCCCGAGAAGGCGGGGGAACACCGGGGAGCTGTTTTTT
>TRBV12-5|-|-|TRBJ1-2
CASGSTGGYTF
TGTGCTAGTGGTTCGACTGGTGGCTACACCTTC
>TRBV30|-|-|TRBJ2-7
CAWSDSTYEQYF
TGTGCCTGGAGTGACAGCACCTACGAGCAGTACTTC
>TRBV7-9|few|TRBD1|TRBJ2-6
CASTTPGQGNSGANVLTF
TGTGCCAGCACCACACCGGGACAGGGGAACTCTGGGGCCAACGTCCTGACTTTC
>TRBV6-5|-|-|TRBJ1-6
CASRPSSYNSPLHF
TGTGCCAGCAGGCCTAGCTCCTATAATTCACCCCTCCACTTT
>TRBV5-4|-|TRBD1|TRBJ2-7
CASSVGQSSSYEQYF
TGTGCCAGCAGCGTGGGACAGTCGAGCTCCTACGAGCAGTACTTC
>TRBV2|-|-|TRBJ1-4
CASSLNTGEKLFF
TGTGCCAGCAGTCTAAATACAGGGGAAAAACTGTTTTTT